This T cell receptor beta chain was sequenced for a study of T cells in Graves' hyperthyroidism and ophthalmopathy. Study-wide results and limits: Most thyroid clonotypes that were expanded above 0.001 also turned up in blood.

TCR beta CDR3 sequences were amplified from RNA transcripts. Primed by the HTBI set, a first-round RT-PCR was run on the TCR CDR3. TCRdb redid the calling of the multiplex PCR reads with MiXCR, one entry per CDR3 protein. This sample has more than 300,000 distinct CDR3 sequences, with about 13% found just once. Uncontrolled infection, other autoimmune disease, pregnancy or lactation barred patients from enrollment. This clonotype was found many times. The antigen is undetermined. V was clipped by 5 bases and J by 7 bases, with 12 bases between them. In germline, CDR1 is MNHEY, CDR2 SMNVEV (reference sequence). This CDR3 comprises 13 residues.

The rearrangement uses TRBV27 and TRBJ1-5; D is uncertain. The sequenced sample was blood. This TCR came from a woman aged 18-29 years with Graves' hyperthyroidism. The DNA for the CDR3 is TGTGCCAGCAGTCGGGGTCCCAACCAGCCCCAGCATTTT. Its protein product is CASSRGPNQPQHF.